The T cell receptor beta chain described here comes from a study of T cells of healthy individuals (dated by TCRdb to 2016 to 2018). There are many counts of this clonotype. Its recognized antigen is unknown. Base qualities are not recorded, but no much larger clone differs from it by a single base. The library was produced with 5' RACE. TCRdb lists the instrument as Illumina MiSeq. TCRdb took the public reads, trimmed them with fastp at Q25, ran MiXCR for clone calling and kept in-frame beta chains. Each entry is one CDR3 protein sequence, shown with its most common DNA and genes. This sample is represented by 60,000 to 80,000 distinct CDR3 sequences; 16% of them were singletons. In total, the top ten clones hold approximately 4.8% of the sample. This clonotype was sampled from a human donor in good health.

CDR3 region: CSARDRTSGPLVQETQYF. The nucleotides read TGCAGTGCTCGGGACCGGACTAGCGGGCCCCTTGTCCAAGAGACCCAGTACTTC. The chain is made from TRBV20-1 and TRBJ2-5, and 11 junctional nucleotides match TRBD2. As encoded in the germline V gene (reference sequence), CDR1 is DFQATT while CDR2 is SNEGSKA. The CDR3 spans 18 residues, from the cysteine through the phenylalanine. Solely the CDR3 DNA is kept, with 54 bases framed from the first base. Germline trimming: 5 bases from V, 1 base from J; junction bases outside gene matches: 15.